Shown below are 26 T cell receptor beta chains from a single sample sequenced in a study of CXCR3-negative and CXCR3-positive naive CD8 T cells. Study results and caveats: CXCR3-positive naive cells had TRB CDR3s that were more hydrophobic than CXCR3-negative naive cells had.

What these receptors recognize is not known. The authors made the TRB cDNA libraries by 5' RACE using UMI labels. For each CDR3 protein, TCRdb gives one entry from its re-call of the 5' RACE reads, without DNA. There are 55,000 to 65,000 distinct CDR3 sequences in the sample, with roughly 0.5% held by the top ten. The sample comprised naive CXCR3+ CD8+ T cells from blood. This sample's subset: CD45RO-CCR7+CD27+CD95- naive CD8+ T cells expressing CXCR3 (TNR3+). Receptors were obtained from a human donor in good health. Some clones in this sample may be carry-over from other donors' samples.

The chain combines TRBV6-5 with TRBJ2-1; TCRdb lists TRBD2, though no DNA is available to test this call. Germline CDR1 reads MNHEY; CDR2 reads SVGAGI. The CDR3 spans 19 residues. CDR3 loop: CASSSTTSGGVGAYNEQFF.

The CDR3 loop reads CASSKQSITYEQYF. The genes are TRBV21-1 and TRBJ2-7. TRBV21-1 is described as a pseudogene. The CDR3 contains 14 residues.

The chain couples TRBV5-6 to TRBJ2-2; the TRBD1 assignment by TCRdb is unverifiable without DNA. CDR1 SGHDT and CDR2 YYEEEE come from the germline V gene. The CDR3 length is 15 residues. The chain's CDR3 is CASSLGGSNTGELFF.

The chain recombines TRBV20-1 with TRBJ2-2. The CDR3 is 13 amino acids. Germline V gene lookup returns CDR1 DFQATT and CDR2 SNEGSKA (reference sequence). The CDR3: CSARGRNTGELFF.

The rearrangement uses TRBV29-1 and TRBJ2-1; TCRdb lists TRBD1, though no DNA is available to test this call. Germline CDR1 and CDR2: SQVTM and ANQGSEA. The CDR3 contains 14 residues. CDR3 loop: CSVSDRGDYNEQFF.

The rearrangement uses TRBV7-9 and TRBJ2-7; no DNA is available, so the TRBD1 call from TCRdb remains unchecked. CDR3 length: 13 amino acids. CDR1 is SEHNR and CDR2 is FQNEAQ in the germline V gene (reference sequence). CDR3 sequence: CASSLDRGYEQYF.

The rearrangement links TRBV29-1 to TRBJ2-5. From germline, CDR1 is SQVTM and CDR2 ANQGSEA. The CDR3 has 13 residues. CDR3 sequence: CSVRSLGRETQYF.

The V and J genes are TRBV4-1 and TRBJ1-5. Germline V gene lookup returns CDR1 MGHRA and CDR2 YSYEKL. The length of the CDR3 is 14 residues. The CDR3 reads CASSQVLGNQPQHF.

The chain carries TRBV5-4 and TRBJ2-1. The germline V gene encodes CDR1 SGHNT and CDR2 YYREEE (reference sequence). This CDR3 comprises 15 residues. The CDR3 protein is CASSPDLDSYNEQFF.

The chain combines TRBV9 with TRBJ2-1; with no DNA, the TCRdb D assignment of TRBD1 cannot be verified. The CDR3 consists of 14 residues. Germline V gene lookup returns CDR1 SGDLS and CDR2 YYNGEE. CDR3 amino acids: CASSGTGGPYEQFF.

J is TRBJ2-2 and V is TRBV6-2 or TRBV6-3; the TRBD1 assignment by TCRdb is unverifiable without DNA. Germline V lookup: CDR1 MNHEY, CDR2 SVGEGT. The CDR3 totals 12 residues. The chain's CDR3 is CASSYVPGELFF.

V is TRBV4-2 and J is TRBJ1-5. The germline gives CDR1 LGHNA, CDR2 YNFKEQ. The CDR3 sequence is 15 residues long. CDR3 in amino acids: CASSPSVDSNQPQHF.

The CDR3 is CASGEPGAAYEQYF. The rearrangement links TRBV2 to TRBJ2-7. Germline V gives CDR1 SNHLY, CDR2 FYNNEI. This CDR3 spans 14 amino acids.

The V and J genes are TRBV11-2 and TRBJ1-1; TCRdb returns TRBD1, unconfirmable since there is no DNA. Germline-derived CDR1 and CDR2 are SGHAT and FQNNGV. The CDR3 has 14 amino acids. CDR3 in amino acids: CASSFQGGNTEAFF.

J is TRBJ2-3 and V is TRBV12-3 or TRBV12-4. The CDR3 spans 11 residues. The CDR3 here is CASTWADTQYF.

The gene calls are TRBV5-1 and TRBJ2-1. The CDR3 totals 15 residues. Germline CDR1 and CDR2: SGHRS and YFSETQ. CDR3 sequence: CASSLEGGPYNEQFF.

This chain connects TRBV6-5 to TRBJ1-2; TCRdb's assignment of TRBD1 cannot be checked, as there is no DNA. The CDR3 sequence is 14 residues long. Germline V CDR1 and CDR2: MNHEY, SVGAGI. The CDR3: CASSQPGPNYGYTF.

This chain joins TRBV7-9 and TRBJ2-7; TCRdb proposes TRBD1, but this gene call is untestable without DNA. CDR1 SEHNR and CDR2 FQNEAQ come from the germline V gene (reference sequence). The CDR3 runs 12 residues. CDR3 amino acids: CASSEGSYEQYF. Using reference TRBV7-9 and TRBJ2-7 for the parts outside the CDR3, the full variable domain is DTGVSQNPRHKITKRGQNVTFRCDPISEHNRLYWYRQTLGQGPEFLTYFQNEAQLEKSRLLSDRFSAERPKGSFSTLEIQRTEQGDSAMYLCASSEGSYEQYFGPGTRLTVT.

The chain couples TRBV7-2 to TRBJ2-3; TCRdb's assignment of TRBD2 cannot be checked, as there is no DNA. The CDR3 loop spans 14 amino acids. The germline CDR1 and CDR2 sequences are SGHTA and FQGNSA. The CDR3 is CASSLRLGGDTQYF.

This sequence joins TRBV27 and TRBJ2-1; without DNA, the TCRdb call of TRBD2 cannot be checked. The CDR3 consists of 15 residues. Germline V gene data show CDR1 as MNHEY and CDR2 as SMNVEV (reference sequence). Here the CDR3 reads CASSWGTSGYNEQFF.

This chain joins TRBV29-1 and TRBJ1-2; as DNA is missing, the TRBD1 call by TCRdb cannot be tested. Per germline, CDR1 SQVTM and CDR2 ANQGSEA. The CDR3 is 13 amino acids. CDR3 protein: CSVEDRDRYGYTF.

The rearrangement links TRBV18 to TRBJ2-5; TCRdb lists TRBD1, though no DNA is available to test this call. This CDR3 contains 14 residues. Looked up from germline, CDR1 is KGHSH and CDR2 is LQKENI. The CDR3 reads CASSPLTEEETQYF.

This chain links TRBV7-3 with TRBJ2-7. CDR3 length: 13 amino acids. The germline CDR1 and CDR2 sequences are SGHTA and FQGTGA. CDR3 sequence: CASSRDVSYEQYF.

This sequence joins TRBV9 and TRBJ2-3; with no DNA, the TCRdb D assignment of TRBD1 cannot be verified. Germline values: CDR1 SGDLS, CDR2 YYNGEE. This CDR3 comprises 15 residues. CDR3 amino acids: CASSVEWGRTDTQYF.

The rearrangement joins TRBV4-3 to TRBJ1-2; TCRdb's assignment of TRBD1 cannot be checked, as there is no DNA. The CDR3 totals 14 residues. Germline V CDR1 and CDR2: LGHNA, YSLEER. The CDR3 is CASSQTDREDGYTF.

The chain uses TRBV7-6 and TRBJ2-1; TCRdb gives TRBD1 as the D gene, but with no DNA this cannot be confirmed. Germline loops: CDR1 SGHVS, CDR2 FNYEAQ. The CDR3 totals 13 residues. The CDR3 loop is CASSLGTNPEQFF.